This T cell receptor beta chain was documented in a study of shared clonotypes between healthy human individuals. General observations from the study: On the whole, naive subsets had larger estimated richness than memory subsets had. Few donors restricted represented genetic and exposure-history diversity.

The authors ran the assay at deep level. Profiled with immunoSEQ multiplex PCR; TCRdb holds only in-frame clones, not every one. The sample holds more than 900,000 clones, 75% to 85% seen once. The CDR3 covers 13 residues. Germline V gene lookup returns CDR1 SQVTM and CDR2 ANQGSEA. Trimming removed 7 bases from V and 1 base from J; junction bases left unmatched: 4. Remarks on this clone: The antigen is not known.

Sequencing input: memory CD4+ T cells from PBMCs. Subset specified: CD45RA-negative fraction. This TCR was sampled from a man younger than 35 in good health. Some clones in this sample may be carry-over from other donors' samples. The genes are TRBV29-1 and TRBJ1-1, with 9 bases fitting TRBD1. The CDR3 DNA follows: TGCAGCGCTCGGACAGGGGCGAACACTGAAGCTTTCTTT. Protein sequence: CSARTGANTEAFF.